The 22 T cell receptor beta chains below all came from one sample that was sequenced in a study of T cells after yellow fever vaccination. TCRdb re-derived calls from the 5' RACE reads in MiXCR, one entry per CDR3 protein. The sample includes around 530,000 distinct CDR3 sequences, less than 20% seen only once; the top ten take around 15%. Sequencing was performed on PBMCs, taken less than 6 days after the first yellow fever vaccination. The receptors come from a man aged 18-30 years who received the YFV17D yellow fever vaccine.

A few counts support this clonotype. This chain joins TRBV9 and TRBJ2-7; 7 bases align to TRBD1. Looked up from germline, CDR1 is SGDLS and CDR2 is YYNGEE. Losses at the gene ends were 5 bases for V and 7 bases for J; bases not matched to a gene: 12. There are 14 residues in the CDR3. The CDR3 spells CASSMDRPRREQYV. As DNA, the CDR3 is TGTGCCAGCAGTATGGACAGGCCGAGGAGGGAGCAGTACGTC.

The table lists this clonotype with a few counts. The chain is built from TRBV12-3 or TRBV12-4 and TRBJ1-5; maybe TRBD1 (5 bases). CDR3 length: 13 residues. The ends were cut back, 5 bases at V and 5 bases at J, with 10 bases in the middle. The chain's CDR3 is CASSPEGYQPQHF. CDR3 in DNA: TGTGCCAGCAGTCCCGAGGGGTATCAGCCCCAGCATTTT.

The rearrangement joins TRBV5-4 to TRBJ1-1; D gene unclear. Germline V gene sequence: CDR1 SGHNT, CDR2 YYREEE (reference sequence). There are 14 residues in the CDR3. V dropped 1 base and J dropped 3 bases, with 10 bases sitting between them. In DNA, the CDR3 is TGTGCCAGCAGCTTGACGGGAACATACACTGAAGCTTTCTTT. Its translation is CASSLTGTYTEAFF.

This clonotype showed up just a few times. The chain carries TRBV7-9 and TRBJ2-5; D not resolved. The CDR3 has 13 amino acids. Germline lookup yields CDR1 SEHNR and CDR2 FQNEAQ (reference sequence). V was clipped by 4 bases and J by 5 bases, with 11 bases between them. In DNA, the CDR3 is TGTGCCAGCAGCTCCGCGTCGTGGGAGACCCAGTACTTC. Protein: CASSSASWETQYF. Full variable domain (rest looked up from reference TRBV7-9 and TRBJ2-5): DTGVSQNPRHKITKRGQNVTFRCDPISEHNRLYWYRQTLGQGPEFLTYFQNEAQLEKSRLLSDRFSAERPKGSFSTLEIQRTEQGDSAMYLCASSSASWETQYFGPGTRLLVL.

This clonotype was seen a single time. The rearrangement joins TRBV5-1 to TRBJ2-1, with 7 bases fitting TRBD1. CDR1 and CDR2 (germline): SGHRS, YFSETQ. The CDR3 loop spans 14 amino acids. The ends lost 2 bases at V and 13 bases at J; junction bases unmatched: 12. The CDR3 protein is CASSFEGAGANQFF. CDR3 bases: TGCGCCAGCAGCTTTGAGGGGGCAGGGGCTAATCAGTTCTTC.

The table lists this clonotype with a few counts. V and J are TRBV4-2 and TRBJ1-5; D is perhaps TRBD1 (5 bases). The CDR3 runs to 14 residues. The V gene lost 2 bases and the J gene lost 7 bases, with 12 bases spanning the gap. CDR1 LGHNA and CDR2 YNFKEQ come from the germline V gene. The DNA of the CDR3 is TGTGCCAGCAGCCAAAGGGCAGGGAGCCAGCCCCAGCATTTT. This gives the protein CASSQRAGSQPQHF.

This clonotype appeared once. The CDR3 region has the DNA TGTGCCAGCAGTTACACCGGGACTGGGGGTAGGGATACGCAGTATTTT. Protein sequence: CASSYTGTGGRDTQYF. The V call is TRBV6-5, the J call TRBJ2-3; D possibly corresponds to TRBD2 (6 bases). The CDR3 has 16 amino acids. Germline V lookup: CDR1 MNHEY, CDR2 SVGAGI. Deletions cut 2 bases from V and 6 bases from J, with 18 bases between.

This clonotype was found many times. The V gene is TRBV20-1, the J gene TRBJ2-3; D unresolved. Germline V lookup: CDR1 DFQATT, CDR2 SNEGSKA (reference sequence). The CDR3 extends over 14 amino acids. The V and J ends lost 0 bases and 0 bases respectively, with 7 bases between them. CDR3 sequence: CSARDSTSTDTQYF. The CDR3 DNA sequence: TGCAGTGCTAGAGATTCCACTAGCACAGATACGCAGTATTTT.

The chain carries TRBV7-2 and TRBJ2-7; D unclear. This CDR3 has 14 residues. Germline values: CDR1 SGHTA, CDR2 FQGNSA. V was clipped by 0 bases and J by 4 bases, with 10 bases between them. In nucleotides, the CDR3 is TGTGCCAGCAGCTTAGCTCCGGGTTGGTACGAGCAGTACTTC. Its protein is CASSLAPGWYEQYF.

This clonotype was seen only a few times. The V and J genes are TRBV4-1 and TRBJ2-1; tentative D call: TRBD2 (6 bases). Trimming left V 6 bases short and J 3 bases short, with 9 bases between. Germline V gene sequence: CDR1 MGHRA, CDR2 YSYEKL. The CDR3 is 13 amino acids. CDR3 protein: CASRTSNYNEQFF. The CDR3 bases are TGCGCCAGCAGAACTAGCAACTACAATGAGCAGTTCTTC.

The CDR3: CSAYLQGDYGYTF. DNA of the CDR3: TGCAGTGCTTACCTTCAGGGCGACTATGGCTACACCTTC. This chain joins TRBV20-1 and TRBJ1-2; TRBD1 might be the D (5 bases). The V and J ends lost 5 bases and 3 bases respectively, with 13 bases between them. This CDR3 is built from 13 residues. CDR1 and CDR2 (germline): DFQATT, SNEGSKA (reference sequence).

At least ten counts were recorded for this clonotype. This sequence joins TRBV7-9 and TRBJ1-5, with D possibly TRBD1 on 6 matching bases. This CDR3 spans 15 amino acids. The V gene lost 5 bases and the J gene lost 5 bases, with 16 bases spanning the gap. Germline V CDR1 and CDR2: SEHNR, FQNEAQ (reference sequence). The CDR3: CASSPLGGQDQPQHF. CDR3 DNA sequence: TGTGCCAGCAGCCCTTTGGGGGGGCAGGATCAGCCCCAGCATTTT.

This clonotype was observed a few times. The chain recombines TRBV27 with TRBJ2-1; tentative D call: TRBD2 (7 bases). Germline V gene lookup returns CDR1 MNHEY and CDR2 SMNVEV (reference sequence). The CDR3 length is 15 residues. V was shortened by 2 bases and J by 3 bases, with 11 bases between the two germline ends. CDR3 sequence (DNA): TGTGCCAGCAGTTTAGGGGGGGCCGTCTACAATGAGCAGTTCTTC. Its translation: CASSLGGAVYNEQFF.

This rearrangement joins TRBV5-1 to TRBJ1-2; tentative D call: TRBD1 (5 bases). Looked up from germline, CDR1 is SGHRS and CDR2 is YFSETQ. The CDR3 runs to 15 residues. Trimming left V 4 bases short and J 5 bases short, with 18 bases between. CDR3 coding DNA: TGCGCCAGCAGCAGCGGGGACGGGTTTGGGTATGGCTACACCTTC. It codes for CASSSGDGFGYGYTF.

The CDR3 reads CASSPKGSNSANEKLFF. In nucleotides, the CDR3 is TGTGCCAGCAGCCCAAAAGGGTCCAACTCAGCGAATGAAAAACTGTTTTTT. The gene calls are TRBV13 and TRBJ1-4; D ambiguous. Germline values: CDR1 PRHDT, CDR2 FYEKMQ (reference sequence). This CDR3 is 17 amino acids long. Trimming shortened V by 5 bases and J by 5 bases, and 21 bases separated the two germline ends.

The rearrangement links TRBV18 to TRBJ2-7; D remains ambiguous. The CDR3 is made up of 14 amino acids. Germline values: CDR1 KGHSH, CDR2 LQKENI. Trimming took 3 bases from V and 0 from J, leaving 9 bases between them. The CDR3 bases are TGTGCCAGCTCACCTTACGCCAGCTCCTACGAGCAGTACGTC. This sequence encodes CASSPYASSYEQYV.

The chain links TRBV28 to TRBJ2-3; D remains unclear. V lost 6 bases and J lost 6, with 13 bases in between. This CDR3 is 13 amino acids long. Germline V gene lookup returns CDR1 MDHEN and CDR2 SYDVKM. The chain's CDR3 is CASSPRPSDTQYF. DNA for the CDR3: TGTGCCAGCAGCCCCCGACCCTCGGATACGCAGTATTTT.

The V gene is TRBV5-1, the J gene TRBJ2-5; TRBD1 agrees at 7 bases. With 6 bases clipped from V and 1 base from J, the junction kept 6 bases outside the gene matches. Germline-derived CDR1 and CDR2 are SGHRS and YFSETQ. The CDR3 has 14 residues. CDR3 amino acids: CASTVRQGQETQYF. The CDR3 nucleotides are TGCGCCAGCACCGTGAGACAGGGCCAAGAGACCCAGTACTTC.

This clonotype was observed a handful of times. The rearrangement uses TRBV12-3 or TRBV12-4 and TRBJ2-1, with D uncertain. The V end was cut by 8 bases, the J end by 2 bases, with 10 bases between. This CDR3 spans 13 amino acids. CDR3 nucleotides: TGTGCCAGCGGGGATCTTACCTACAATGAGCAGTTCTTC. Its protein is CASGDLTYNEQFF.

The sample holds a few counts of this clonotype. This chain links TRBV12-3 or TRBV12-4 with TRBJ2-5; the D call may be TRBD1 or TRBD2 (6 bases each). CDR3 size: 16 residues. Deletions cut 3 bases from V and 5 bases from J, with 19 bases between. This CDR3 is CASSFRGPLGGETQYF. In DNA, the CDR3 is TGTGCCAGCAGTTTTCGCGGGCCCCTAGGGGGGGAGACCCAGTACTTC.

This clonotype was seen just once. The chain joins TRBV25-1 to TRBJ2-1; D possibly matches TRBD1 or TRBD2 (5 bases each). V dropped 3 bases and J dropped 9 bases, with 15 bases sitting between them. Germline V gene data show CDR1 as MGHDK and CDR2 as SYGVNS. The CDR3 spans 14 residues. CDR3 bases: TGTGCCAGCAGTGATCCAGGGAAGGGACCTGAGCAGTTCTTC. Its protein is CASSDPGKGPEQFF.

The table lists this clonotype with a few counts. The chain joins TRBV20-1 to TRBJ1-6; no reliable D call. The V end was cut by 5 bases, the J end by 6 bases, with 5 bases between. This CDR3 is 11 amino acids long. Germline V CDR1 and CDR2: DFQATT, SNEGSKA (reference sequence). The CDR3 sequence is CSAAGNSPLHF. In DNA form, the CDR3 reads TGCAGTGCTGCGGGTAATTCACCCCTCCACTTT.